The 3 T cell receptor beta chains below come from one sample, sequenced in a study of T cell responses to AZD1222 COVID-19 vaccine. Profiled with immunoSEQ multiplex PCR; TCRdb holds only in-frame clones, not every one. The sample lists roughly 120,000 clones, around 94% occurring once. The sample here was peripheral blood, taken on day 0 of AZD1222 vaccination. These receptors were taken from an adult in good health.

This clone has a handful of counts. The CDR3 DNA follows: TGTGCCAGCAGCCAAGTGTTGACTGGGGCCAACGTCCTGACTTTC. Translating gives CASSQVLTGANVLTF. V gene TRBV3-1 (or the pseudogene TRBV3-2) combines with J gene TRBJ2-6; no firm D call. CDR3 size: 15 residues. Germline V lookup: CDR1 LGHDT, CDR2 YNNKEL (reference sequence). V lost 1 base and J lost 2, with 6 bases in between.

The chain has TRBV7-6 and TRBJ2-7; 10 bases are a match to TRBD2. CDR3 length: 16 residues. The V gene's germline CDR1 is SGHVS and CDR2 FNYEAQ. V lost 5 bases, J lost 2 bases, and 9 bases stayed unmatched. This CDR3 is CASSTHSGRMPYEQYF. The CDR3 bases are TGTGCCAGCAGCACCCATAGCGGGAGGATGCCCTACGAGCAGTACTTC.

The rearrangement uses TRBV19 and TRBJ2-1, with 12 bases matching TRBD2. The CDR3 runs to 16 residues. V dropped 3 bases and J dropped 4; count of bases not matched to a gene: 4. The germline V gene encodes CDR1 LNHDA and CDR2 SQIVND (reference sequence). The DNA of the CDR3 is TGTGCCAGTAGTATGAGACTAGCGGGAGTATACAATGAGCAGTTCTTC. This encodes CASSMRLAGVYNEQFF.